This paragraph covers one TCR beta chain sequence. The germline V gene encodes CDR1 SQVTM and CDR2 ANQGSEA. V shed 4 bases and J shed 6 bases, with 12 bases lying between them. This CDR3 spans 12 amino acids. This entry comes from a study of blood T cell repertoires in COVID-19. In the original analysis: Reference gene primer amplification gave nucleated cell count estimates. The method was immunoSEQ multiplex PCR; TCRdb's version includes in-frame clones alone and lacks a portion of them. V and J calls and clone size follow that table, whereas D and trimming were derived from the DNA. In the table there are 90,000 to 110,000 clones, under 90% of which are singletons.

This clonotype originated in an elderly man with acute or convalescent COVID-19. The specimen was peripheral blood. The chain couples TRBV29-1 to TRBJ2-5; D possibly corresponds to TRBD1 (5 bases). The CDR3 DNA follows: TGCAGCGTTGTTCTGTCAGGGAAGACCCAGTACTTC. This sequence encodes CSVVLSGKTQYF.